This is a list of T cell receptor beta chains from one sample in a study of T-cell memory formation after mild COVID-19. TCRdb passed the 5' RACE reads through MiXCR, listing each CDR3 protein once. This table holds fewer than 350,000 distinct CDR3 sequences, 13% to 15% found once. The sample comprised PBMCs or a T cell subset sorted from them (not recorded which). The origin of the receptors is a man between 18 and 35 years old who had mild COVID-19 (a few samples of this study predate the infection). Cell type and time point are not known. Each CDR3 is given with its conserved first and last residue. Each record gives: V gene, J gene, D gene, clone size, CDR3 length, CDR3 protein, CDR3 DNA. A D gene is named only where the DNA matches it firmly. The size entry is marked missing in some rows and otherwise reads once, few, many or a size class.

TRBV27,TRBJ2-3,NA,NA,14,CASKRLLSTDTQYF,TGTGCCAGCAAGCGGCTGCTAAGCACAGATACGCAGTATTTT
TRBV4-1,TRBJ2-5,TRBD2,few,16,CASSQPPGLKTQTQYF,TGCGCCAGCAGCCAACCCCCGGGACTAAAAACCCAGACCCAGTACTTC
TRBV7-9,TRBJ1-2,NA,few,16,CASSIRRGLVNYGYTF,TGTGCCAGCAGTATTCGACGAGGTTTGGTTAACTATGGCTACACCTTC
TRBV7-9,TRBJ2-6,NA,few,15,CASSPDGGGANVLTF,TGTGCCAGCAGTCCGGACGGCGGCGGGGCCAACGTCCTGACTTTC
TRBV12-3/TRBV12-4,TRBJ1-3,NA,NA,14,CASSSRVAGNTIYF,TGTGCCAGCAGTTCGCGGGTGGCCGGAAACACCATATATTTT
TRBV12-3/TRBV12-4,TRBJ2-1,TRBD2,once,13,CASRWGGSNEQFF,TGTGCCAGCAGGTGGGGGGGGTCCAATGAGCAGTTCTTC
TRBV7-7,TRBJ1-1,TRBD1,many,18,CASRWDREGSGMNTEAFF,TGTGCTAGCAGATGGGACAGGGAGGGGAGCGGGATGAACACTGAAGCTTTCTTT
TRBV20-1,TRBJ2-3,NA,many,13,CSARDYERDTQYF,TGCAGTGCTAGAGATTACGAACGAGATACGCAGTATTTT
TRBV12-3/TRBV12-4,TRBJ2-5,NA,NA,12,CASSFYRETQYF,TGTGCCAGCAGTTTTTATCGGGAGACCCAGTACTTC
TRBV6-5,TRBJ1-1,NA,few,15,CASSYGRWQSTEAFF,TGTGCCAGCAGTTACGGGAGGTGGCAGTCCACTGAAGCTTTCTTT
TRBV5-1,TRBJ2-5,TRBD1,many,15,CASSLMTGVGETQYF,TGCGCCAGCAGCTTGATGACAGGGGTGGGGGAGACCCAGTACTTC
TRBV18,TRBJ1-1,TRBD1,few,14,CASSRTGESTEAFF,TGTGCCAGCTCTAGGACAGGGGAGTCCACTGAAGCTTTCTTT
TRBV12-3/TRBV12-4,TRBJ2-7,TRBD1,NA,14,CASSFRDRLYEQYF,TGTGCCAGCAGTTTCCGGGACAGGCTCTACGAGCAGTACTTC
TRBV12-3/TRBV12-4,TRBJ1-5,NA,NA,12,CASTTSNQPQHF,TGTGCCAGCACCACGTCCAATCAGCCCCAGCATTTT
TRBV7-8,TRBJ2-1,NA,NA,14,CASSYHPGSNEQFF,TGTGCCAGCAGCTACCATCCGGGGAGTAATGAGCAGTTCTTC
TRBV11-2,TRBJ2-3,TRBD2,NA,13,CASTPGGVDTQYF,TGTGCCAGCACCCCGGGGGGGGTAGATACGCAGTATTTT
TRBV15,TRBJ2-1,NA,NA,18,CATSRAILTSGTHNEQFF,TGTGCCACCAGCAGAGCTATACTCACTTCGGGAACTCACAATGAGCAGTTCTTC
TRBV5-5,TRBJ1-2,TRBD1,few,16,CASSLEGQGMAYGYTF,TGTGCCAGCAGCTTAGAAGGACAGGGCATGGCCTATGGCTACACCTTC
TRBV7-9,TRBJ2-3,NA,NA,15,CASSREELATDTQYF,TGTGCCAGCAGTCGGGAAGAGCTCGCCACAGATACGCAGTATTTT
TRBV12-3/TRBV12-4,TRBJ2-1,NA,many,13,CASSFSGYNEQFF,TGTGCCAGCAGTTTTAGTGGATACAATGAGCAGTTCTTC
TRBV11-2,TRBJ2-2,TRBD1,NA,17,CASSSWTGGMNTGELFF,TGTGCCAGCAGCTCCTGGACAGGGGGCATGAACACCGGGGAGCTGTTTTTT
TRBV5-4,TRBJ1-4,NA,few,16,CASSAGHRGTNEKLFF,TGTGCCAGCAGCGCTGGACATCGAGGGACTAATGAAAAACTGTTTTTT
TRBV5-1,TRBJ1-2,NA,once,14,CASSLSGYGQGYTF,TGCGCCAGCAGCTTGTCAGGGTATGGTCAAGGCTACACCTTC
TRBV11-2,TRBJ1-1,NA,few,15,CASSLGLGAGDSAFF,TGTGCCAGCAGCTTAGGATTGGGGGCAGGGGATTCGGCTTTCTTT
TRBV7-2,TRBJ1-2,NA,NA,12,CASSLMAYGYTF,TGTGCCAGCAGCTTAATGGCGTATGGCTACACCTTC
TRBV5-1,TRBJ2-7,TRBD2,NA,15,CASSPSGGRAGEQYF,TGCGCCAGCAGCCCTTCTGGCGGGAGGGCCGGAGAGCAGTACTTC
TRBV18,TRBJ2-7,NA,few,13,CASSPPGTYEQYF,TGTGCCAGCTCACCACCAGGGACCTACGAGCAGTACTTC
TRBV5-1,TRBJ2-4,NA,NA,16,CASSGTGMRYSTIQYF,TGCGCCAGCAGCGGGACGGGGATGCGGTATTCGACCATTCAGTACTTC
TRBV20-1,TRBJ2-7,NA,NA,11,CSAKGVYEQYF,TGCAGTGCCAAGGGGGTGTACGAGCAGTACTTC
TRBV4-1,TRBJ2-2,NA,medium-sized,15,CASSQAGPRTGELFF,TGCGCCAGCAGCCAGGCAGGGCCTCGGACCGGGGAGCTGTTTTTT
TRBV7-9,TRBJ2-3,TRBD2,NA,16,CASRGPSSGATDTQYF,TGTGCCAGCAGAGGACCTTCTAGCGGGGCCACAGATACGCAGTATTTT
TRBV6-5,TRBJ2-3,TRBD2,NA,17,CASSYSPRGDAADTQYF,TGTGCCAGCAGTTACTCCCCGCGGGGGGATGCCGCAGATACGCAGTATTTT
TRBV27,TRBJ2-5,NA,few,15,CASSSPAAYQETQYF,TGTGCCAGCAGTAGCCCGGCGGCGTACCAAGAGACCCAGTACTTC
TRBV3-1,TRBJ1-1,TRBD1,NA,15,CASSQSTGAYTEAFF,TGTGCCAGCAGCCAATCGACAGGGGCTTACACTGAAGCTTTCTTT
TRBV7-3,TRBJ1-1,NA,NA,13,CASSSGQRTEAFF,TGTGCCAGCAGCTCCGGACAGCGCACTGAAGCTTTCTTT